The source of this T cell receptor beta chain is a study of cytomegalovirus exposure and HLA in healthy donors. Findings and caveats of the study: Productive rates of about 90% or about 30% were seen for most TCR beta V segments in an earlier analysis. The authors later found most CMV-associated TCR beta chains appeared HLA-restricted. Later analysis revealed greater clonal expansion in HLA-associated TCR beta chains than in equally common others.

60 Vbeta and 13 Jbeta primers were used in PCR. The protocol was immunoSEQ multiplex PCR, while the TCRdb copy is restricted to in-frame clones and leaves out a portion. Of more than 150,000 clones detected, 82% appear once; the ten largest clones hold under 8%. About this clone: Its specificity is unknown.

The study sampled nominally healthy donors, though unrecorded immune exposures were likely. CDR1 and CDR2 (germline): SQVTM, ANQGSEA. The CDR3 is 13 residues long. V gave up 4 bases and J gave up 1 base; unmatched junction bases: 2. The V gene is TRBV29-1, the J gene TRBJ1-1, with 8 bases matching TRBD1. The clonotype was recovered from a woman in her 50s in good health and CMV-seropositive. Sequenced sample: PBMCs. The CDR3 nucleotides are TGCAGCGTTGTAGGGACAGGGAACACTGAAGCTTTCTTT. This sequence encodes CSVVGTGNTEAFF.